This is a list of T cell receptor beta chains from one sample in a study of T cells in Graves' hyperthyroidism and ophthalmopathy. TCRdb itself ran the multiplex PCR reads through MiXCR, one entry per CDR3 protein. The table lists approximately 740,000 distinct CDR3 sequences, 12% to 15% of them singletons. Sequenced input: blood. These receptors were taken from a woman under 30 with Graves' hyperthyroidism. The CDR3 runs from the conserved cysteine through the conserved F or W. A D gene is named only where the DNA matches it firmly. Clone size is stated in some rows and not others, as once, few, many or a class when expanded.

many	TRBV2	NA	TRBJ2-1	CASSKIDNEQFF	TGTGCCAGCAGTAAGATAGACAATGAGCAGTTCTTC
many	TRBV6-1	NA	TRBJ2-3	CASNVETEAYHGTDTQYF	TGTGCCAGCAATGTAGAGACAGAAGCGTACCACGGCACAGATACGCAGTATTTT
few	TRBV24-1	TRBD2	TRBJ2-1	CATSDLTSGRGHEQFF	TGTGCCACCAGTGATTTGACTAGCGGGAGAGGCCATGAGCAGTTCTTC
few	TRBV19	TRBD1	TRBJ1-2	CASSIGGQGINYGYTF	TGTGCCAGTAGTATAGGGGGACAGGGAATTAACTATGGCTACACCTTC
once	TRBV20-1	TRBD1	TRBJ1-5	CSAEGTGAVFGNQPQHF	TGCAGTGCAGAGGGGACAGGGGCGGTTTTTGGCAATCAGCCCCAGCATTTT
NA	TRBV2	NA	TRBJ1-1	CASSQLAEAFF	TGTGCCAGCAGCCAGCTCGCTGAAGCTTTCTTT
many	TRBV7-8	TRBD2	TRBJ2-7	CASSLVAGGPKEQYF	TGTGCCAGCAGCTTAGTAGCGGGAGGGCCGAAAGAGCAGTACTTC
many	TRBV7-2	TRBD2	TRBJ2-1	CASSLRDYEDEQFF	TGTGCCAGCAGCTTAAGGGACTATGAGGATGAGCAGTTCTTC
NA	TRBV20-1	NA	TRBJ2-7	CSAYGTDYGRVSYEQYF	TGCAGTGCTTACGGGACTGACTATGGCCGGGTATCCTACGAGCAGTACTTC
NA	TRBV5-4	NA	TRBJ2-2	CASSLGGLGYGELFF	TGTGCCAGCAGTTTGGGCGGCCTTGGGTATGGGGAGCTGTTTTTT
few	TRBV10-1	NA	TRBJ1-1	CASTKGTPNTEAFF	TGCGCCAGCACCAAAGGGACACCGAACACTGAAGCTTTCTTT
many	TRBV7-9	NA	TRBJ2-3	CASSPRRWGKTDTQYF	TGTGCCAGCAGCCCCCGTCGGTGGGGAAAAACAGATACGCAGTATTTT
NA	TRBV13	NA	TRBJ2-5	CASSTYARGTETQYF	TGTGCCAGCAGCACATATGCGCGAGGGACAGAGACCCAGTACTTC
many	TRBV2	NA	TRBJ1-2	CASKPDNYGYTF	TGTGCCAGCAAGCCCGATAACTATGGCTACACCTTC